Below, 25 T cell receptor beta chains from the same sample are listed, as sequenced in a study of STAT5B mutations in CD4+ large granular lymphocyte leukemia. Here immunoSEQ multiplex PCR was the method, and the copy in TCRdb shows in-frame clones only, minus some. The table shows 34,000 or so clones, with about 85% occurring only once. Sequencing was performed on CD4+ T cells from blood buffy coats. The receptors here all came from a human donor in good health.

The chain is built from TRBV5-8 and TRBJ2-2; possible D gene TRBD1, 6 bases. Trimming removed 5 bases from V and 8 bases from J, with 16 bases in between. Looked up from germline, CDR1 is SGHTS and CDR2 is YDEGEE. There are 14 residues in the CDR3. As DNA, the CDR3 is TGTGCCAGCAGACCCTACAGGGTGAGAGGGGAGCTGTTTTTT. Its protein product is CASRPYRVRGELFF. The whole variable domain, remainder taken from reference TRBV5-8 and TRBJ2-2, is EAGVTQSPTHLIKTRGQQATLRCSPISGHTSVYWYQQALGLGLQFLLWYDEGEERNRGNFPPRFSGRQFPNYSSELNVNALELEDSALYLCASRPYRVRGELFFGEGSRLTVL.

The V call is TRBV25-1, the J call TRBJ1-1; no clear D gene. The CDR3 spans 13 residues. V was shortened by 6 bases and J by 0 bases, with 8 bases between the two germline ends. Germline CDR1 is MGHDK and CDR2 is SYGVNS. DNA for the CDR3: TGTGCCAGCAGGGAGGTGTTGAACACTGAAGCTTTCTTT. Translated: CASREVLNTEAFF.

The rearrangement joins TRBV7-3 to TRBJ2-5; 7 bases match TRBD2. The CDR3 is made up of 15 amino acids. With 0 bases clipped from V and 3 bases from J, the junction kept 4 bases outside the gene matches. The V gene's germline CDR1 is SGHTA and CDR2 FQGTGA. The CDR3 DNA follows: TGTGCCAGCAGCTTAACGGGTGGGAGGGAAGAGACCCAGTACTTC. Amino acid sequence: CASSLTGGREETQYF.

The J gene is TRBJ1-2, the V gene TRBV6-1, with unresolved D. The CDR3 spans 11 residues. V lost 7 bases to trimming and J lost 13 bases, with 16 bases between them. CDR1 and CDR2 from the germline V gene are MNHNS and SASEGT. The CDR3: CASKEGYISTF. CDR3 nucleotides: TGTGCCAGCAAAGAGGGATATATAAGCACCTTC.

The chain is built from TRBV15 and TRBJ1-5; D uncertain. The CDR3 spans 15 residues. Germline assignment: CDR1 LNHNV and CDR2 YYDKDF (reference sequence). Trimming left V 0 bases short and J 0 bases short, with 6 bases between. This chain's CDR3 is CATSRDRYSNQPQHF. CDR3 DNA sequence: TGTGCCACCAGCAGAGATCGGTATAGCAATCAGCCCCAGCATTTT.

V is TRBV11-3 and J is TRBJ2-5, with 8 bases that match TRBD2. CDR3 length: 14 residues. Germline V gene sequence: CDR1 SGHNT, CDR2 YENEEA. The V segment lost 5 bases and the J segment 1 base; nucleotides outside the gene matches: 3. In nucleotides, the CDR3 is TGTGCCAGCAGCAGAACTAGCGGCCAAGAGACCCAGTACTTC. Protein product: CASSRTSGQETQYF.

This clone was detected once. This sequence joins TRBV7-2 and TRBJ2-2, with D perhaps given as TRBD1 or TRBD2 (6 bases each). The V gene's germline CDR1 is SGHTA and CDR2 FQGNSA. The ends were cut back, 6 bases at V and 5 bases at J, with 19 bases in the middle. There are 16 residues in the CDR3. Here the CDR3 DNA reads TGTGCCAGCAGATCAAGTGACAGGAGGGGTACCGGGGAGCTGTTTTTT. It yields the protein CASRSSDRRGTGELFF.

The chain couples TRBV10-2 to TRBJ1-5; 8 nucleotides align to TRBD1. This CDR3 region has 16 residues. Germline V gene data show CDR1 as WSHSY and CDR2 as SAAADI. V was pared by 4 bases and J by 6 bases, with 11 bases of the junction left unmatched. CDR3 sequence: CASSAVQGARSQPQHF. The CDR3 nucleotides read TGCGCCAGCAGTGCGGTCCAGGGGGCGCGGAGTCAGCCCCAGCATTTT.

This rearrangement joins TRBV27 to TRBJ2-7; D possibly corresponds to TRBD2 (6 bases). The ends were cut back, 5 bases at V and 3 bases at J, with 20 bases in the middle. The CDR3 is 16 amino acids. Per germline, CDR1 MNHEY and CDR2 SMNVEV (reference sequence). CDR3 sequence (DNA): TGTGCCAGCAGTCCCGGGGTCGGTGCGGGGAGCTACGAGCAGTACTTC. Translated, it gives CASSPGVGAGSYEQYF.

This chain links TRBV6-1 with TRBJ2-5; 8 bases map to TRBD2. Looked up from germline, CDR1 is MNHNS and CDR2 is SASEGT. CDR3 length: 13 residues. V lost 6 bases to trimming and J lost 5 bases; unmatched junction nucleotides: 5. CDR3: CASRSGSGETQYF. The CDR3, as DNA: TGTGCCAGCAGGAGCGGGAGCGGCGAGACCCAGTACTTC.

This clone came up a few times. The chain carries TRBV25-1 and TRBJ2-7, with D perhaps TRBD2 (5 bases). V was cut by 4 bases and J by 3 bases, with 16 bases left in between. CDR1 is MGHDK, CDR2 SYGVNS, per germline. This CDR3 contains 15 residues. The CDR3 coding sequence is TGTGCCAGCAGTGCCGCGAACCGAGGGCTCTACGAGCAGTACTTC. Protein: CASSAANRGLYEQYF.

CDR3 sequence: CASSPLYGGANVLTF. The CDR3 nucleotides read TGTGCCAGTAGTCCCCTATACGGAGGGGCCAACGTCCTGACTTTC. The rearrangement links TRBV19 to TRBJ2-6, with unresolved D. The germline V and J ends were trimmed by 5 bases and 4 bases, with 12 bases remaining between them. The CDR3 contains 15 residues. Germline loops: CDR1 LNHDA, CDR2 SQIVND (reference sequence).

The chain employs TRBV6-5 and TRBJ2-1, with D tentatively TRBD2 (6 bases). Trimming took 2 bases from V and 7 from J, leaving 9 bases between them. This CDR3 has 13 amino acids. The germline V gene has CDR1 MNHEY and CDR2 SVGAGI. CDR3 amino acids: CASSYPGENEQFF. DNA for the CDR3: TGTGCCAGCAGTTACCCGGGGGAAAATGAGCAGTTCTTC.

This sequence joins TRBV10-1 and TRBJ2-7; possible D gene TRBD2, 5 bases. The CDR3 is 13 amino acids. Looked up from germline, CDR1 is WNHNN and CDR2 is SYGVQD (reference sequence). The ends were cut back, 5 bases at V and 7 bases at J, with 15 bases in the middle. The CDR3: CASSSGRSGEQYF. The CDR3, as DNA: TGCGCCAGCAGTTCGGGCCGTTCGGGGGAGCAGTACTTC.

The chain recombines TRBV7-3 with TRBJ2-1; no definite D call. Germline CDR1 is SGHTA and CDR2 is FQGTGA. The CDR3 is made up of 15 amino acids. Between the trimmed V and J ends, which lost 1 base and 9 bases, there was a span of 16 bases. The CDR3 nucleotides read TGTGCCAGCAGCTTAAAACTCGATATAGCCGGTGAGCAGTTCTTC. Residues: CASSLKLDIAGEQFF.

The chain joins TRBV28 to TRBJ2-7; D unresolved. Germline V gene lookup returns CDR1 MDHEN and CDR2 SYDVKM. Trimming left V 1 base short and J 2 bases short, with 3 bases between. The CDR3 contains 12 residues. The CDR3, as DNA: TGTGCCAGCAGTTTATACACCTACGAGCAGTACTTC. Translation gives CASSLYTYEQYF.

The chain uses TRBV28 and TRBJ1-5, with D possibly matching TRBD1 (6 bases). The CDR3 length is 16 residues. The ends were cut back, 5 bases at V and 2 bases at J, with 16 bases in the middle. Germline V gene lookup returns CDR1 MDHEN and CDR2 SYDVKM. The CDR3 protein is CASSNRATRGNQPQHF. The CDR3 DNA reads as TGTGCCAGCAGTAACAGGGCCACCCGCGGCAATCAGCCCCAGCATTTT.

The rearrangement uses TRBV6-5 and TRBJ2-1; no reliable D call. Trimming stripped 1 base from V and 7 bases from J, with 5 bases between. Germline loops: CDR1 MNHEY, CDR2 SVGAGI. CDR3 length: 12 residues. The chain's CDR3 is CASSYLGNEQFF. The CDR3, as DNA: TGTGCCAGCAGTTACTTGGGGAATGAGCAGTTCTTC.

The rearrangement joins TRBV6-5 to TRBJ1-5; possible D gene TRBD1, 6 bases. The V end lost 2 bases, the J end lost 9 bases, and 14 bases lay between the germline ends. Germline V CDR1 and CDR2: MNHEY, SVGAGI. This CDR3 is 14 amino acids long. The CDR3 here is CASSYGQQGWPQHF. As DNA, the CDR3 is TGTGCCAGCAGTTACGGTCAGCAGGGGTGGCCCCAGCATTTT.

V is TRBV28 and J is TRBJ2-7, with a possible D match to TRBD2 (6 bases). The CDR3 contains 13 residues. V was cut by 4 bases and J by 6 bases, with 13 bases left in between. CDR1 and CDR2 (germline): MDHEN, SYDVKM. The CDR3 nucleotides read TGTGCCAGCAGTTCGACTATGCGGGGCGAGCAGTACTTC. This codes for CASSSTMRGEQYF.

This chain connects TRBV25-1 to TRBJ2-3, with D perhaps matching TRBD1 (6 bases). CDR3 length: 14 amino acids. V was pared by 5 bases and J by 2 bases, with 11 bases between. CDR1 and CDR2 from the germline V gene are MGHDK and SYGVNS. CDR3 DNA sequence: TGTGCCAGCAGTTACGACAGGCCCACAGATACGCAGTATTTT. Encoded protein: CASSYDRPTDTQYF.

The CDR3 spells CASSIGIVTTDTQYF. DNA for the CDR3: TGTGCCAGTAGTATAGGGATAGTCACCACAGATACGCAGTATTTT. This chain links TRBV19 with TRBJ2-3; D uncertain. Germline loops: CDR1 LNHDA, CDR2 SQIVND (reference sequence). The CDR3 contains 15 residues. Trimming left V 1 base short and J 2 bases short, with 10 bases between.

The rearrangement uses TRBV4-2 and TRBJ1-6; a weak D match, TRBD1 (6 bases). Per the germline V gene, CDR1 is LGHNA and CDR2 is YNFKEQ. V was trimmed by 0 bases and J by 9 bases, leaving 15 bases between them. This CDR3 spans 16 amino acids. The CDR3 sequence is CASSQEVGTSGSPLHF. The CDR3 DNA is TGTGCCAGCAGCCAAGAGGTCGGGACAAGTGGTTCACCCCTCCACTTT.

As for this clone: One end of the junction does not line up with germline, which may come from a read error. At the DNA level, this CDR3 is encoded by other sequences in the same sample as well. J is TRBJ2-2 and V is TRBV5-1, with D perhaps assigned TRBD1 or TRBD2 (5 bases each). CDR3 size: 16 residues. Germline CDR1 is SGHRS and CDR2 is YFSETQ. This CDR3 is CASSKRTGTHTGELFF. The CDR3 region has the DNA TGCGCCAGCAGCAAACGGACCGGGACCCACACTGGGGAGCTGTTTTTT.

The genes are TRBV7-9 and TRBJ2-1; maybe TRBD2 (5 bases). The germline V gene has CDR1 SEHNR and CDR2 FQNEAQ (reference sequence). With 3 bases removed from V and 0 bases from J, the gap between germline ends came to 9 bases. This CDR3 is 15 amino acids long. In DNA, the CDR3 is TGTGCCAGCAGCTTGTTGGGAGTCTCCTACAATGAGCAGTTCTTC. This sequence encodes CASSLLGVSYNEQFF. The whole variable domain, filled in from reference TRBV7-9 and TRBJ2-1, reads DTGVSQNPRHKITKRGQNVTFRCDPISEHNRLYWYRQTLGQGPEFLTYFQNEAQLEKSRLLSDRFSAERPKGSFSTLEIQRTEQGDSAMYLCASSLLGVSYNEQFFGPGTRLTVL.